This T cell receptor beta chain was sequenced during a study of technical replicates of blood from a handful of donors. Clones were read by immunoSEQ multiplex PCR, and TCRdb kept only the in-frame ones, dropping some. The sample gives nearly 70,000 clones, approximately 91% of which show up once; 4.7% is in the top ten. Source material: PBMCs. This TCR came from a human donor in good health. Some clones in this sample may be carry-over from other donors' samples.

This chain's CDR3 is CASSLLAGERTDTQYF. CDR3 DNA sequence: TGTGCCAGCAGTCTTCTAGCGGGAGAACGCACAGATACGCAGTATTTT. This chain uses TRBV27 with TRBJ2-3; 10 bases match TRBD2. The CDR3 loop spans 16 amino acids. With V trimmed by 5 bases and J by 1 base, 6 bases remained unmatched. The germline V gene encodes CDR1 MNHEY and CDR2 SMNVEV (reference sequence).